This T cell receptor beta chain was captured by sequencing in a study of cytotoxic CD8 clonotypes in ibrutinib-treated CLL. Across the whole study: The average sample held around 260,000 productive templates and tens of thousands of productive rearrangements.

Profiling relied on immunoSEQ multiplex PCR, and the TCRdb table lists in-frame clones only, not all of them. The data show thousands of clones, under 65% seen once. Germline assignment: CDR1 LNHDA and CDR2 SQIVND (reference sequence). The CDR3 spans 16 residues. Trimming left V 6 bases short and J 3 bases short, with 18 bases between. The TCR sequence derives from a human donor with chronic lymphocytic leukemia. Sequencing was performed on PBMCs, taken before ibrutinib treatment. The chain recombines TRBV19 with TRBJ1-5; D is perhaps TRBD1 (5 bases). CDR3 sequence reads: CASSKNTDSFNQPQHF. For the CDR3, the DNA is TGTGCCAGTAGCAAGAATACAGACAGTTTCAATCAGCCCCAGCATTTT. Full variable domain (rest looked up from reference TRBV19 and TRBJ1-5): DGGITQSPKYLFRKEGQNVTLSCEQNLNHDAMYWYRQDPGQGLRLIYYSQIVNDFQKGDIAEGYSVSREKKESFPLTVTSAQKNPTAFYLCASSKNTDSFNQPQHFGDGTRLSIL.